A single T cell receptor (beta chain) is shown here with its context. Its target is not known. The CDR3 has 13 residues. CDR1 and CDR2 from the germline V gene are LNHNV and YYDKDF (reference sequence). V was shortened by 3 bases and J by 15 bases, with 18 bases between the two germline ends. The entry originates in a study of shared clonotypes between healthy human individuals. Findings and caveats of the study: Compared with clonotypes that all four donors shared, non-shared clonotypes had lower generation probabilities.

Sequencing was performed with immunoSEQ multiplex PCR; in TCRdb, only in-frame clones are kept and a portion is missing. Among 1,400,000 or so clones, roughly 98.5% were seen once, and the ten largest hold roughly 0.35%. The rearrangement uses TRBV15 and TRBJ2-1; D is possibly TRBD2 (7 bases). Source material: naive CD4+ T cells sorted from blood. Subset in this sample: CD45RA+ positively selected. The clonotype was recovered from a young man in good health. The CDR3 DNA reads as TGTGCCACCAGCAGGGGGGGGCCGGAGCTTCGGTTCTTC. Amino acids: CATSRGGPELRFF.